Each of the 26 T cell receptor beta chains below was sequenced from the same sample in a study of blood T cell repertoires in COVID-19. Data came from immunoSEQ multiplex PCR; TCRdb stores just in-frame clones and leaves some out. The sample lists over 200,000 clones; 80% to 90% were seen once. Source material: PBMCs or T cells enriched from blood (not recorded which). Receptors were obtained from a man aged 18 to 35 with acute COVID-19.

This sequence joins TRBV6-2 or TRBV6-3 and TRBJ1-6, with 8 bases lining up with TRBD1. The germline CDR1 and CDR2 sequences are MNHEY and SVGEGT. The CDR3 totals 15 residues. The V gene end was trimmed by 7 bases and the J gene end by 10 bases; junction bases not matched to a gene: 12. CDR3 protein: CASTPSSGGGSPLHF. CDR3 bases: TGTGCCAGCACCCCGTCTTCAGGGGGCGGCTCACCCCTCCACTTT.

The J gene is TRBJ1-3, the V gene TRBV6-6; 10 bases fit TRBD1. The trim removed 5 bases at V and 0 bases at J, leaving 7 bases unmatched. The CDR3 loop spans 17 amino acids. Germline V gene lookup returns CDR1 MNHNY and CDR2 SVGAGI (reference sequence). The CDR3 protein is CASSHRDRGTSGNTIYF. CDR3 coding DNA: TGTGCCAGCAGTCACCGGGACAGGGGCACCTCTGGAAACACCATATATTTT.

This clone was counted a single time. The CDR3 reads CASSSDTYEQYF. The CDR3 DNA follows: TGTGCCAGCAGCTCAGACACCTACGAGCAGTACTTC. The chain is built from TRBV7-9 and TRBJ2-7; no clear D. CDR1 is SEHNR and CDR2 is FQNEAQ in the germline V gene (reference sequence). The length of the CDR3 is 12 residues. Trimming pared 4 bases from V and 2 bases from J, leaving 6 bases between.

The chain combines TRBV12-3 or TRBV12-4 with TRBJ2-2; D gene ambiguous. The V end lost 6 bases, the J end lost 0 bases, and 5 bases lay between the germline ends. The CDR3 runs to 13 residues. The CDR3 region has the DNA TGTGCCAGCAGACATACGAACACCGGGGAGCTGTTTTTT. Translated: CASRHTNTGELFF.

The chain links TRBV7-9 to TRBJ2-2; 8 nucleotides align to TRBD1. Germline trimming cut 5 bases from V and 3 bases from J; bases unmatched to any gene: 5. The CDR3 has 15 amino acids. Looked up from germline, CDR1 is SEHNR and CDR2 is FQNEAQ (reference sequence). The CDR3 sequence: CASSRSGGDTGELFF. CDR3 nucleotides: TGTGCCAGCAGCAGGTCAGGGGGCGACACCGGGGAGCTGTTTTTT.

This rearrangement joins TRBV28 to TRBJ2-5; 8 nucleotides align to TRBD1. Germline CDR1 reads MDHEN; CDR2 reads SYDVKM. The CDR3 consists of 13 residues. With V trimmed by 8 bases and J by 6 bases, 8 bases remained unmatched. Here the CDR3 DNA reads TGTGCCAGCGAGCTCAGGGGGCAGAAGACCCAGTACTTC. Protein sequence: CASELRGQKTQYF.

The chain recombines TRBV28 with TRBJ2-7; TRBD2 matches at 7 bases. Germline V gene lookup returns CDR1 MDHEN and CDR2 SYDVKM. Unmatched junction bases numbered 11, after V lost 5 bases and J lost 4 bases. CDR3 length: 15 residues. The CDR3 here is CASSAKPGGGYEQYF. CDR3 sequence (DNA): TGTGCCAGCAGTGCAAAACCTGGCGGGGGTTACGAGCAGTACTTC.

The V call is TRBV7-2, the J call TRBJ1-2; 10 nucleotides line up with TRBD1. CDR3 size: 13 residues. J lost 7 bases, V lost 11 bases, and 10 bases had no gene match. Germline assignment: CDR1 SGHTA and CDR2 FQGNSA. The CDR3 DNA follows: TGTGCCTGCCAAAGGGACAGGGGCGGTGGCTACACCTTC. Translating it yields CACQRDRGGGYTF.

The genes are TRBV7-3 and TRBJ1-1; D might be TRBD1 (5 bases). V lost 5 bases to trimming and J lost 0 bases, with 19 bases between them. The CDR3 covers 17 residues. Germline V lookup: CDR1 SGHTA, CDR2 FQGTGA. The CDR3 region is CASSQTGRTTLNTEAFF. The CDR3 nucleotides are TGTGCCAGCAGCCAAACAGGACGGACTACCTTGAACACTGAAGCTTTCTTT.

The chain combines TRBV12-3 or TRBV12-4 with TRBJ1-1; a weak D match, TRBD1 (5 bases). This CDR3 has 12 residues. Trimming stripped 2 bases from V and 10 bases from J, with 11 bases between. The CDR3 protein is CASSLTAGRAFF. The CDR3 DNA reads TGTGCCAGCAGTTTAACTGCGGGGCGAGCTTTCTTT.

The genes are TRBV4-2 and TRBJ2-3; D is perhaps TRBD1 (7 bases). This CDR3 has 17 residues. V gave up 1 base and J gave up 2 bases, with 16 bases separating them. Germline lookup yields CDR1 LGHNA and CDR2 YNFKEQ. CDR3 sequence reads: CASSQAPAGGPTDTQYF. CDR3 DNA: TGTGCCAGCAGCCAAGCTCCGGCAGGGGGGCCCACAGATACGCAGTATTTT.

V usage is TRBV11-2 and J usage is TRBJ1-1, with 8 bases matching TRBD1. V dropped 1 base and J dropped 4; count of bases not matched to a gene: 8. Germline V gene sequence: CDR1 SGHAT, CDR2 FQNNGV. This CDR3 region has 16 residues. The CDR3 loop is CASSLGWTGTGTEAFF. CDR3 bases: TGTGCCAGCAGCTTAGGGTGGACAGGGACGGGCACTGAAGCTTTCTTT.

V gene TRBV28 combines with J gene TRBJ2-1; maybe TRBD1 (5 bases). Trimming left V 7 bases short and J 7 bases short, with 14 bases between. This CDR3 contains 13 residues. Germline V gene lookup returns CDR1 MDHEN and CDR2 SYDVKM. CDR3 protein: CASKRGGVNEQFF. The CDR3 nucleotides read TGTGCCAGCAAAAGGGGTGGGGTTAATGAGCAGTTCTTC.

The chain recombines TRBV7-8 with TRBJ2-1, with D perhaps TRBD1 (8 bases). There are 16 residues in the CDR3. CDR1 SGHVS and CDR2 FQNEAQ come from the germline V gene. The germline V and J ends were trimmed by 6 bases and 1 base, with 16 bases remaining between them. The DNA of the CDR3 is TGTGCCAGCAGTCTAGACAGGGGAGGGTCCTACAATGAGCAGTTCTTC. This encodes CASSLDRGGSYNEQFF.

This sequence joins TRBV11-2 and TRBJ2-7; D may be TRBD1 (5 bases). Deletions cut 4 bases from V and 9 bases from J, with 13 bases between. CDR1 and CDR2 from the germline V gene are SGHAT and FQNNGV. CDR3 length: 12 residues. The CDR3 DNA reads TGTGCCAGCAGCTCGCCCCAGGGCGGGCAGTACTTC. This codes for CASSSPQGGQYF. Looking up the rest from reference TRBV11-2 and TRBJ2-7 gives the full variable domain: EAGVAQSPRYKIIEKRQSVAFWCNPISGHATLYWYQQILGQGPKLLIQFQNNGVVDDSQLPKDRFSAERLKGVDSTLKIQPAKLEDSAVYLCASSSPQGGQYFGPGTRLTVT.

The V and J genes are TRBV2 and TRBJ1-5; D may be TRBD1 (6 bases). CDR1 is SNHLY and CDR2 is FYNNEI in the germline V gene. V lost 1 base, J lost 1 base, and 8 bases lay in between. The CDR3 spans 15 residues. The CDR3 DNA sequence: TGTGCCAGCAGTGAAGAGGGGGACAGCAATCAGCCCCAGCATTTT. This encodes CASSEEGDSNQPQHF. Full variable domain (rest looked up from reference TRBV2 and TRBJ1-5): EPEVTQTPSHQVTQMGQEVILRCVPISNHLYFYWYRQILGQKVEFLVSFYNNEISEKSEIFDDQFSVERPDGSNFTLKIRSTKLEDSAMYFCASSEEGDSNQPQHFGDGTRLSIL.

V and J are TRBV5-1 and TRBJ1-6; unclear D gene. Germline values: CDR1 SGHRS, CDR2 YFSETQ. The CDR3 extends over 14 amino acids. The V and J ends lost 0 bases and 4 bases respectively, with 5 bases between them. The CDR3 protein is CASSLDSYNSPLHF. The CDR3 region has the DNA TGCGCCAGCAGCTTGGATAGTTATAATTCACCCCTCCACTTT.

The V call is TRBV4-1, the J call TRBJ1-4; 11 bases align to TRBD1. The V gene's germline CDR1 is MGHRA and CDR2 YSYEKL. V gave up 3 bases and J gave up 8 bases; unmatched junction bases: 8. The CDR3 is 16 amino acids. In DNA form, the CDR3 reads TGCGCCAGCAGCCATCTCCCGGGACAGGGGGAGGAAAAACTGTTTTTT. As protein: CASSHLPGQGEEKLFF.

This rearrangement joins TRBV28 to TRBJ2-7; no clear D gene. This CDR3 contains 15 residues. CDR1 and CDR2 (germline): MDHEN, SYDVKM. V was trimmed by 6 bases and J by 4 bases, leaving 19 bases between them. The CDR3 nucleotides read TGTGCCAGCAGCGAGGTGGGTCCCTCCGAATACGAGCAGTACTTC. Amino acids: CASSEVGPSEYEQYF.

This clone was observed once. This chain uses TRBV5-1 with TRBJ2-3; D is perhaps TRBD1 (5 bases). The CDR3 consists of 15 residues. Per the germline V gene, CDR1 is SGHRS and CDR2 is YFSETQ. V was shortened by 2 bases and J by 0 bases, with 10 bases between the two germline ends. The CDR3 bases are TGCGCCAGCAGCTTCTCAGGGCGAAGCACAGATACGCAGTATTTT. Amino acids: CASSFSGRSTDTQYF.

J is TRBJ2-5 and V is TRBV7-2, with 12 positions matching TRBD2. This CDR3 has 17 residues. V was clipped by 5 bases and J by 4 bases; unmatched bases: 11. Germline CDR1 is SGHTA and CDR2 is FQGNSA. CDR3 nucleotide sequence: TGTGCCAGCAGCCGTAGGACTAGCGGGACAACACCAGAGACCCAGTACTTC. Encoded protein: CASSRRTSGTTPETQYF.

This clone showed up just a few times. This sequence joins TRBV5-4 and TRBJ2-2, with D perhaps TRBD1 (6 bases). Germline-derived CDR1 and CDR2 are SGHNT and YYREEE (reference sequence). CDR3 length: 15 residues. V was shortened by 6 bases and J by 2 bases, with 14 bases between the two germline ends. The CDR3, as DNA: TGTGCCAGCACCTTTCCAGGGGCCAACACCGGGGAGCTGTTTTTT. Protein: CASTFPGANTGELFF.

The J gene is TRBJ2-7, the V gene TRBV7-8; 7 positions agree with TRBD1. Germline CDR1 is SGHVS and CDR2 is FQNEAQ. The CDR3 length is 16 residues. The junction had 10 bases not matched to a gene; V was cut back by 5 bases and J by 0 bases. This CDR3 is CASSPKQGKNSYEQYF. The CDR3 DNA reads as TGTGCCAGCAGCCCCAAACAGGGGAAAAACTCCTACGAGCAGTACTTC.

The chain recombines TRBV9 with TRBJ2-3; D might be TRBD1 (5 bases). Trimming pared 3 bases from V and 3 bases from J, leaving 14 bases between. Germline-derived CDR1 and CDR2 are SGDLS and YYNGEE. The CDR3 loop spans 15 amino acids. The CDR3: CASSGAPSGTDTQYF. The CDR3 coding sequence is TGTGCCAGCAGCGGCGCCCCATCAGGGACAGATACGCAGTATTTT.

The chain joins TRBV9 to TRBJ2-7, with 11 nucleotides matching TRBD1. This CDR3 is built from 15 residues. The germline V gene has CDR1 SGDLS and CDR2 YYNGEE. V lost 4 bases and J lost 2; bases outside the gene matches: 5. Here the CDR3 reads CASSKLGQGAYEQYF. In nucleotides, the CDR3 is TGTGCCAGCAGCAAATTGGGACAGGGGGCCTACGAGCAGTACTTC.

This sequence joins TRBV28 and TRBJ1-4; TRBD1 matches at 8 bases. This CDR3 spans 14 amino acids. The trim removed 8 bases at V and 5 bases at J, leaving 7 bases unmatched. The germline gives CDR1 MDHEN, CDR2 SYDVKM. The CDR3: CASGGRTGNEKLFF. In nucleotides, the CDR3 is TGTGCCAGCGGGGGAAGGACAGGGAATGAAAAACTGTTTTTT.